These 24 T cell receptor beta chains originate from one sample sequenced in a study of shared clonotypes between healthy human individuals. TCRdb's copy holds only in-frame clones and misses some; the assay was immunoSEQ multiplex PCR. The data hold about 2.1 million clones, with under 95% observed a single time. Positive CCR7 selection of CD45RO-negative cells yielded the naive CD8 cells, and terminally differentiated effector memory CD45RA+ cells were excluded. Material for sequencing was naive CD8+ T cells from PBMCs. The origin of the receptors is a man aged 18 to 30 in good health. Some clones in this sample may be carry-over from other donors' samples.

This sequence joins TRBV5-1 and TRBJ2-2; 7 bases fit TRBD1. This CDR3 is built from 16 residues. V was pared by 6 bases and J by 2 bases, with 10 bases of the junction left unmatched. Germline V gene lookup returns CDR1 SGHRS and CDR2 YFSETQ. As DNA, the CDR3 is TGCGCCAGCACCCCCTGGGACAGCGGTAACACCGGGGAGCTGTTTTTT. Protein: CASTPWDSGNTGELFF.

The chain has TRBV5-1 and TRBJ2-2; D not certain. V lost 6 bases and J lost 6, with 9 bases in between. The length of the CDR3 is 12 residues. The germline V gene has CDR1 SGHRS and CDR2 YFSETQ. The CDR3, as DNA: TGCGCCAGCAAAGTTGTCCCCGGGGAGCTGTTTTTT. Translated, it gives CASKVVPGELFF.

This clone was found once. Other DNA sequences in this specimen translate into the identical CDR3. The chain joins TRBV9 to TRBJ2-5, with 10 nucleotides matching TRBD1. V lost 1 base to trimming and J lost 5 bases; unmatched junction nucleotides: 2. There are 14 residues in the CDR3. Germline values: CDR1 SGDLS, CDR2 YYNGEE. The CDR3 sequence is CASSVRQGAETQYF. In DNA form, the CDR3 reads TGTGCCAGCAGCGTACGACAGGGGGCGGAGACCCAGTACTTC.

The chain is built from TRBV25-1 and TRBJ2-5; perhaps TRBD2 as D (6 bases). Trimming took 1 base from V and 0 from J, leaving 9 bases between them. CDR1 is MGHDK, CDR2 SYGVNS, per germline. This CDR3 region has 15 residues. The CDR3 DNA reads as TGTGCCAGCAGTGAATGGGGGACTTACCAAGAGACCCAGTACTTC. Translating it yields CASSEWGTYQETQYF.

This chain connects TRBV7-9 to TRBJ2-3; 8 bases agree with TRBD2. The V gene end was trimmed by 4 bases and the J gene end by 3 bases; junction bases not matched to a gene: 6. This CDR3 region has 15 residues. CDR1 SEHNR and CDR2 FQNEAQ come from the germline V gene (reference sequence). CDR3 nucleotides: TGTGCCAGCAGCTCACGACTAGCGAAAACAGATACGCAGTATTTT. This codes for CASSSRLAKTDTQYF.

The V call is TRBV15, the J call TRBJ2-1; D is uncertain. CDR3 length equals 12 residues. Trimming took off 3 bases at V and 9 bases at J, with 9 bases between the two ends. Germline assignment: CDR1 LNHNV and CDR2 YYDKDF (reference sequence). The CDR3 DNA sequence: TGTGCCACCAGCAGCAGGACGGGTGAGCAGTTCTTC. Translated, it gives CATSSRTGEQFF.

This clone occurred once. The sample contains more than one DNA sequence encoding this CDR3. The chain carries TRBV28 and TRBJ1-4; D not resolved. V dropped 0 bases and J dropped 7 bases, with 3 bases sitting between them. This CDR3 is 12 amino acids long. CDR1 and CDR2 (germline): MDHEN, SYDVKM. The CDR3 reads CASSLWSEKLFF. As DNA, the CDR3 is TGTGCCAGCAGTTTATGGTCTGAAAAACTGTTTTTT.

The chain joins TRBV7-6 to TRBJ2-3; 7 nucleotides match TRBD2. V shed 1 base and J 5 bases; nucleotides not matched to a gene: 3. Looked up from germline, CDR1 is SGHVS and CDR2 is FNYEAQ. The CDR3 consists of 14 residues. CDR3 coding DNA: TGTGCCAGCAGCTTAGAGTGGGGGGGAGATACGCAGTATTTT. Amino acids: CASSLEWGGDTQYF.

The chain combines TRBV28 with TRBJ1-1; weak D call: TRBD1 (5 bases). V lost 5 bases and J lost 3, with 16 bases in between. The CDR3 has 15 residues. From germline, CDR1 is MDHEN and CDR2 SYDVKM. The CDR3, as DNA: TGTGCCAGCAGTATGGGACCCGGGGGAGACACTGAAGCTTTCTTT. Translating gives CASSMGPGGDTEAFF. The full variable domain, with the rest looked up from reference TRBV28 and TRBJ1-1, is DVKVTQSSRYLVKRTGEKVFLECVQDMDHENMFWYRQDPGLGLRLIYFSYDVKMKEKGDIPEGYSVSREKKERFSLILESASTNQTSMYLCASSMGPGGDTEAFFGQGTRLTVV.

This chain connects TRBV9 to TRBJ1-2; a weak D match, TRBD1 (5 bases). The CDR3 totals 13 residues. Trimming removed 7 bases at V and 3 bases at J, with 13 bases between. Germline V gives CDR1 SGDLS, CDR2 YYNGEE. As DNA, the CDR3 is TGTGCCAGCCGAGGGACGGTTGACTATGGCTACACCTTC. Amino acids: CASRGTVDYGYTF.

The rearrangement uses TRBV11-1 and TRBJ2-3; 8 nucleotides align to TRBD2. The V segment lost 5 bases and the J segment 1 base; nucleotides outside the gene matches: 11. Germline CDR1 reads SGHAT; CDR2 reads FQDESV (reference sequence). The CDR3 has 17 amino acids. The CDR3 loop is CASSPRPGTSRTDTQYF. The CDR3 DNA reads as TGTGCCAGCAGCCCGAGGCCGGGGACTAGTCGCACAGATACGCAGTATTTT.

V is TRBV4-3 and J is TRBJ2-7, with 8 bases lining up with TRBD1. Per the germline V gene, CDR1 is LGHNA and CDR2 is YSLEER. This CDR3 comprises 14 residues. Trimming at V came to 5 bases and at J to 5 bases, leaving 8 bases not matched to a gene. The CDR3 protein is CASSEGTGSNEQYF. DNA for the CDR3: TGCGCCAGCAGCGAAGGGACAGGAAGTAACGAGCAGTACTTC.

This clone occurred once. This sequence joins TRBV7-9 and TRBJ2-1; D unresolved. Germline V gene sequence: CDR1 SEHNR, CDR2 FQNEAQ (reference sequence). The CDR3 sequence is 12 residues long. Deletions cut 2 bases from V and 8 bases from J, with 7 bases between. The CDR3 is CASSLRAYEQFF. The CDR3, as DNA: TGTGCCAGCAGCTTAAGGGCGTATGAGCAGTTCTTC.

The CDR3 loop reads CASSMGGILSYNEQFF. In nucleotides, the CDR3 is TGTGCCAGTAGTATGGGAGGGATCCTCTCCTACAATGAGCAGTTCTTC. The chain is built from TRBV19 and TRBJ2-1, with 7 bases matching TRBD2. This CDR3 has 16 residues. V lost 3 bases and J lost 0; bases outside the gene matches: 5. Germline V gene sequence: CDR1 LNHDA, CDR2 SQIVND (reference sequence).

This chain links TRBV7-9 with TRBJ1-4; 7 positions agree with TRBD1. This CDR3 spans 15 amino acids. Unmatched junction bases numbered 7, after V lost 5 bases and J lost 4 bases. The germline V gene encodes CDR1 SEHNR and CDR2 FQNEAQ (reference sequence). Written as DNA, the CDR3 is TGTGCCAGCAGCCCTGAGGGGGCTCTTAATGAAAAACTGTTTTTT. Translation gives CASSPEGALNEKLFF.

The CDR3 loop is CASKHVGLAAYEQYF. The CDR3 DNA reads as TGTGCCAGCAAACATGTGGGACTAGCGGCCTACGAGCAGTACTTC. The V and J genes are TRBV28 and TRBJ2-7, with 11 bases identical to TRBD2. With V trimmed by 7 bases and J by 2 bases, 7 bases remained unmatched. CDR1 and CDR2 (germline): MDHEN, SYDVKM. The CDR3 length is 15 residues.

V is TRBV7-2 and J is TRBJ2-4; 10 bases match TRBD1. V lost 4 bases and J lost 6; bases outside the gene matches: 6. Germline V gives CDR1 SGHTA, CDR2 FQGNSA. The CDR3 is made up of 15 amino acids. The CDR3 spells CASSSRDRGGNIQYF. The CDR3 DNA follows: TGTGCCAGCAGCTCCAGGGACAGGGGTGGAAACATTCAGTACTTC.

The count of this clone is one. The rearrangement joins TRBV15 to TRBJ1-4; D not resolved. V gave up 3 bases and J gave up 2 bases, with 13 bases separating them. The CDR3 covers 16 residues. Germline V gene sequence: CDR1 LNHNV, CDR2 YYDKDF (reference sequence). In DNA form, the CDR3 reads TGTGCCACCAGCAGGAAGTTAGCGGGGACTAATGAAAAACTGTTTTTT. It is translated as CATSRKLAGTNEKLFF.

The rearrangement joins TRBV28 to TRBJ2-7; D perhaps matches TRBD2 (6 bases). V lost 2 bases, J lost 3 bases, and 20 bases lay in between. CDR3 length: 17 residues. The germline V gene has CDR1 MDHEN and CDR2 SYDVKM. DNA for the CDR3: TGTGCCAGCAGTTTAATTCGGGACTCCTCACCCCACTACGAGCAGTACTTC. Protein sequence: CASSLIRDSSPHYEQYF.

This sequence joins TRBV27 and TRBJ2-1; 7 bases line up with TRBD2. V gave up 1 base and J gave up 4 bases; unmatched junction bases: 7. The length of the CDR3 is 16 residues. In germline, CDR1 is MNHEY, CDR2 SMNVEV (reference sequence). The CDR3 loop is CASSLLAGAEYNEQFF. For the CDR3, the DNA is TGTGCCAGCAGTTTATTGGCGGGAGCGGAGTACAATGAGCAGTTCTTC.

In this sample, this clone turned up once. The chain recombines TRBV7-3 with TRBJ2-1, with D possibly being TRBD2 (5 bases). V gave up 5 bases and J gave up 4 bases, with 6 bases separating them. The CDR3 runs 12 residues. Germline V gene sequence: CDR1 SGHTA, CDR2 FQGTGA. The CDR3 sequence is CASSEGYNEQFF. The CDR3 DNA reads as TGTGCCAGCAGCGAGGGATACAATGAGCAGTTCTTC.

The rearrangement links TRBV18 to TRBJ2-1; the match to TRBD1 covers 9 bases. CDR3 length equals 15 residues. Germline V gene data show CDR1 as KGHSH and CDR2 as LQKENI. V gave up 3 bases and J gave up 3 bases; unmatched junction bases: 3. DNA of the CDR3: TGTGCCAGCTCACCGGAGGACAGGGGCTACAATGAGCAGTTCTTC. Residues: CASSPEDRGYNEQFF. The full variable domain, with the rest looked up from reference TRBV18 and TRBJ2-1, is NAGVMQNPRHLVRRRGQEARLRCSPMKGHSHVYWYRQLPEEGLKFMVYLQKENIIDESGMPKERFSAEFPKEGPSILRIQQVVRGDSAAYFCASSPEDRGYNEQFFGPGTRLTVL.

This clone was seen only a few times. In DNA form, the CDR3 reads TGTGCCAGCAGTCCGCGGGACAGGGGGCTGGACACCATATATTTT. Its protein product is CASSPRDRGLDTIYF. The genes are TRBV2 and TRBJ1-3; 12 bases fit TRBD1. Trimming cost V 5 bases and J 8 bases; bases outside gene matches: 7. The CDR3 length is 15 residues. Germline CDR1 reads SNHLY; CDR2 reads FYNNEI.

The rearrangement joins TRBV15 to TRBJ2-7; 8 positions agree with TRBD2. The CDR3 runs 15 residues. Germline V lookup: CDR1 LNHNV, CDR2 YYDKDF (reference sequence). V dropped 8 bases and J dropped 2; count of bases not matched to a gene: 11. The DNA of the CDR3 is TGTGCCACCGCCTGGGCGGGAGGCCCTACCTACGAGCAGTACTTC. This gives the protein CATAWAGGPTYEQYF.